Listed below are T cell receptor beta chains from one sample, sequenced in a study of CD8+CD57+ T cells in acquired aplastic anemia. MiXCR was run by TCRdb on the reads, yielding one entry per CDR3 protein. The table records 100,000 to 150,000 distinct CDR3 sequences, 48% of them present only once. The sequencing input was sorted CD4+, CD8+, or CD8+CD57+ T cells (not recorded which) from PBMCs. The receptor set was obtained from a human donor in good health, serving as a control. Each CDR3 is given with its conserved first and last residue. Fields, in order: J gene, CDR3 length, D gene, V gene, clone size, CDR3 DNA, CDR3 protein. A D gene is named only where the DNA matches it firmly. Size values are once, few and many counts, or a class for expanded clones, and some rows have none.

TRBJ1-2 | 13 | NA | TRBV7-9 | NA | TGTGCCAGCAGCCCAGGCAGGTCGGGAGGCTACACCTTC | CASSPGRSGGYTF
TRBJ1-6 | 14 | NA | TRBV5-4 | many | TGTGCCAGCAGCCCTGACAGAGTAATGGAACCCCTCCACTTT | CASSPDRVMEPLHF
TRBJ2-1 | 16 | NA | TRBV11-2 | NA | TGTGCCAGCAGCTTGGGTCACCAGGGGCGGGATGGGGCGCAGTTCTTC | CASSLGHQGRDGAQFF
TRBJ1-2 | 11 | NA | TRBV19 | NA | TGTGCCAGTAGTGGAACTTATGGCTACACCTTC | CASSGTYGYTF
TRBJ1-5 | 15 | NA | TRBV15 | NA | TGTGCCACCAGCAGAGATCTTTCTATGGGTCAGCCCCAGCATTTT | CATSRDLSMGQPQHF
TRBJ1-5 | 13 | NA | TRBV7-7 | once | TGTGCTAGCAGCTTAGCGGTCAATCAGCCCCAGCATTTT | CASSLAVNQPQHF
TRBJ2-5 | 14 | NA | TRBV5-4 | many | TGTGCCAGCAGCTTGGGGGCAGCCCAAGAGACCCAGTACTTC | CASSLGAAQETQYF
TRBJ1-1 | 15 | TRBD1 | TRBV3-1 | NA | TGTGCCAGCAGCCCCCGGGACAGGGCGAACGCTGAAGCTTTCTTT | CASSPRDRANAEAFF
TRBJ2-3 | 14 | TRBD1 | TRBV2 | NA | TGTGCCAGCAGTCGACAGGGGGGAACAGATACGCAGTATTTT | CASSRQGGTDTQYF
TRBJ1-1 | 12 | NA | TRBV13 | many | TGTGCCAGCAGCTCGGGTTGGACTGAAGCTTTCTTT | CASSSGWTEAFF
TRBJ2-3 | 17 | NA | TRBV20-1 | many | TGCAGTGCTATCCTAGGGGGATGGGGGGCCCTCACAGATACGCAGTATTTT | CSAILGGWGALTDTQYF
TRBJ1-5 | 13 | NA | TRBV2 | many | TGTGCCAGCAATCCGGGGAGGGGACAGCCCCAGCATTTT | CASNPGRGQPQHF
TRBJ1-3 | 15 | TRBD1 | TRBV9 | NA | TGTGCCAGCAGCGCTGGGACAGGGTCTGGAAACACCATATATTTT | CASSAGTGSGNTIYF
TRBJ2-6 | 16 | TRBD1 | TRBV7-3 | NA | TGTGCCAGCAGCCAACAGGGGGCGCCTGGGGCCAACGTCCTGACTTTC | CASSQQGAPGANVLTF
TRBJ2-5 | 15 | NA | TRBV12-3/TRBV12-4 | NA | TGTGCCAGCAGTTTAGCGGGCGGATTAAGGGAGACCCAGTACTTC | CASSLAGGLRETQYF
TRBJ1-5 | 14 | TRBD1 | TRBV30 | few | TGTGCCTGGTCGGGACAGGGGGGCCATCAGCCCCAGCATTTT | CAWSGQGGHQPQHF
TRBJ2-5 | 12 | NA | TRBV10-2 | NA | TGCGCCAGCGCACACGGGAAAGAGACCCAGTACTTC | CASAHGKETQYF
TRBJ1-2 | 17 | NA | TRBV15 | NA | TGTGCCACCAGCAGAGATCACAGGAGCTCCCTAGGGTATGGCTACACCTTC | CATSRDHRSSLGYGYTF
TRBJ1-3 | 17 | TRBD1 | TRBV7-8 | many | TGTGCCAGCAGCTTACTTCCCGACAGGGGAGGTGGAAACACCATATATTTT | CASSLLPDRGGGNTIYF
TRBJ1-1 | 12 | NA | TRBV29-1 | NA | TGCAGCGTCGTGCATGGCCCCGCTGAAGCTTTCTTT | CSVVHGPAEAFF
TRBJ1-1 | 17 | NA | TRBV25-1 | NA | TGTGCCAGCACGGGTCTACGTCAGGGACTTAGGAACACTGAAGCTTTCTTT | CASTGLRQGLRNTEAFF
TRBJ1-1 | 12 | NA | TRBV18 | many | TGTGCCAGCTCGCCAGACAGCGCTGAAGCTTTCTTT | CASSPDSAEAFF
TRBJ2-3 | 14 | NA | TRBV2 | once | TGTGCCAGCAGTGAAGGGGGGGCAGGAGATACGCAGTATTTT | CASSEGGAGDTQYF
TRBJ2-5 | 16 | NA | TRBV6-5 | many | TGTGCCAGCAGTTCTCCAGCCAGGGAAAGAGGAGGGACCCAGTACTTC | CASSSPARERGGTQYF
TRBJ1-2 | 14 | NA | TRBV29-1 | NA | TGCAGCGTTCGAGGCAGGGGCCCTAACTATGGCTACACCTTC | CSVRGRGPNYGYTF
TRBJ1-5 | 14 | NA | TRBV4-1 | NA | TGCGCCAGCAGCCAAGATGGGGAAAATCAGCCCCAGCATTTT | CASSQDGENQPQHF
TRBJ2-7 | 11 | NA | TRBV20-1 | many | TGCAGTGCAAGGAGTGGCTACGAGCAGTACTTC | CSARSGYEQYF
TRBJ2-1 | 13 | NA | TRBV29-1 | NA | TGCAGCGTACTAGTACCCCCTCTCGATGAGCAGTTCTTC | CSVLVPPLDEQFF
TRBJ2-7 | 13 | TRBD1 | TRBV20-1 | once | TGCAGTGCTAGTCCAGGGGGCACCGGGGAGCAGTACTTC | CSASPGGTGEQYF